This entry concerns a single TCR beta chain. Its antigen is unidentified. These data originate in a study of T cells in Graves' hyperthyroidism and ophthalmopathy. Findings and limits, study-wide: Ophthalmopathy got predicted by the model a median approximately 6.4 months before its onset.

Amplified TCR beta CDR3 regions derived from RNA transcripts. When the TCR CDR3 underwent first-round RT-PCR, the HTBI primer set was used. TCRdb re-called the multiplex PCR reads with MiXCR, one entry per CDR3 protein. The data contain about 610,000 distinct CDR3 sequences, roughly 46% of them singletons. With a duration under 2 months, the hyperthyroidism was newly diagnosed in patients aged 18 to 65. Clinical symptoms, serum thyroxine and TRAb, thyroid ultrasound and orbital computed tomography were used for the diagnoses. V was trimmed by 6 bases and J by 0 bases, leaving 9 bases between them. The CDR3 loop spans 13 amino acids. CDR1 and CDR2 (germline): DFQATT, SNEGSKA (reference sequence).

The origin of this receptor is a woman aged 18-29 years with Graves' hyperthyroidism. The chain carries TRBV20-1 and TRBJ2-1; possible D gene TRBD2, 5 bases. The sequenced sample consisted of peripheral blood or thyroid tissue (not recorded which). CDR3: CSAGVTSYNEQFF. In DNA, the CDR3 is TGCAGTGCGGGAGTGACCTCCTACAATGAGCAGTTCTTC.